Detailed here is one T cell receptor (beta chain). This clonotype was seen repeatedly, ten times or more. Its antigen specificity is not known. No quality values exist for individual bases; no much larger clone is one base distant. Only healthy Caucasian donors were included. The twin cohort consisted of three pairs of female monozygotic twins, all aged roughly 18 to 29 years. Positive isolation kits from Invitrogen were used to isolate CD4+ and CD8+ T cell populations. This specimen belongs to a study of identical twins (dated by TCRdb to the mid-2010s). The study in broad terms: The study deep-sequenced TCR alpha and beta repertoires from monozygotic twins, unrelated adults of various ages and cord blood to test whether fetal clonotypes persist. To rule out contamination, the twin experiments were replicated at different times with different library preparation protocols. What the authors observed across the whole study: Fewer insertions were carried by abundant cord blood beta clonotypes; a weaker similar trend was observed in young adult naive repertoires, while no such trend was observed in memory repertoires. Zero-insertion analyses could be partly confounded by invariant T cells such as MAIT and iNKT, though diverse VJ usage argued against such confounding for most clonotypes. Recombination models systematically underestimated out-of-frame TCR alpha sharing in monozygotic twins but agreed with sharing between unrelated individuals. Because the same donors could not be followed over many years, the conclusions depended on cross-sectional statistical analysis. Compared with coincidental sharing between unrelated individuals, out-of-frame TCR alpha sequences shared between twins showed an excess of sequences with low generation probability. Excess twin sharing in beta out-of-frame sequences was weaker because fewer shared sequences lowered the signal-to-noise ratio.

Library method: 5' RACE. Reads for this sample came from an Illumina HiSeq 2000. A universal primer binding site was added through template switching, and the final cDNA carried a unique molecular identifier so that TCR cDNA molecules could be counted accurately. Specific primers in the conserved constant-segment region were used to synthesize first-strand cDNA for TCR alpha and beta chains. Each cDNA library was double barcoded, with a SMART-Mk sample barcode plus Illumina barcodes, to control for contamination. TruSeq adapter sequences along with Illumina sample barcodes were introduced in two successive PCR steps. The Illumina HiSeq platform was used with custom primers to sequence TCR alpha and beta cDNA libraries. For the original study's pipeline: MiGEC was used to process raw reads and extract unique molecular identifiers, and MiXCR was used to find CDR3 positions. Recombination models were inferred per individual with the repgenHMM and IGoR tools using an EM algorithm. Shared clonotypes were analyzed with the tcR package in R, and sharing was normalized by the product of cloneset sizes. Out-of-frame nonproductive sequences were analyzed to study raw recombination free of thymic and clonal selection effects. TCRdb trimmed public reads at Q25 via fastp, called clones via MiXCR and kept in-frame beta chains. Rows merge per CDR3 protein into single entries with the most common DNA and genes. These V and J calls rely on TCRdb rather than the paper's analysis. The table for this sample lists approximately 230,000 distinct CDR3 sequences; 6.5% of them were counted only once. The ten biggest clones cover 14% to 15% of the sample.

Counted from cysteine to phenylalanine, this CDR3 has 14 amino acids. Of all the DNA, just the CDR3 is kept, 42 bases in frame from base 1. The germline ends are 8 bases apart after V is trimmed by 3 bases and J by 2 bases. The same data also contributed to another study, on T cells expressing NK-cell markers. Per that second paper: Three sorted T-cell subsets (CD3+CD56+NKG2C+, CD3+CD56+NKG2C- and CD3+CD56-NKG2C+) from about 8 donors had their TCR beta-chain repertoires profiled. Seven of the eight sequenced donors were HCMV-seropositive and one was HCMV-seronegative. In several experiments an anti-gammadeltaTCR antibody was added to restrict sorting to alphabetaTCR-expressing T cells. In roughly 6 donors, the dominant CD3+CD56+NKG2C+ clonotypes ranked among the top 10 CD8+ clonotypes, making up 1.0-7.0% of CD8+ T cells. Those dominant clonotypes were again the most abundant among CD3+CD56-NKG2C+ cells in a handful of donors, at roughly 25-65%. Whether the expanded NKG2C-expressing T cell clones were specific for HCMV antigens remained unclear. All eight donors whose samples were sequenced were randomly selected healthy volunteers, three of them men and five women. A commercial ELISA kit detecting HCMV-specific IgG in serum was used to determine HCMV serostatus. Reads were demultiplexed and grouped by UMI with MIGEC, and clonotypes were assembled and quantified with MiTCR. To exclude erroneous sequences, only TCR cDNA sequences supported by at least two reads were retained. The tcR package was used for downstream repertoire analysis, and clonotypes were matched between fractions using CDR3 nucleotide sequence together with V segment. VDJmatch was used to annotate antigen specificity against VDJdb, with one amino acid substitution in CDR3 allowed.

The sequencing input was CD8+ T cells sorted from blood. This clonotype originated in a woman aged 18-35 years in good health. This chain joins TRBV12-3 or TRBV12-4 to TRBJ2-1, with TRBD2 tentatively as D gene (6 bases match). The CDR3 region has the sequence CASSFGGTYNEQFF. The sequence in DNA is TGTGCCAGCAGTTTCGGCGGGACCTACAATGAGCAGTTCTTC.